This T cell receptor beta chain was captured in a study of STAT5B mutations in CD4+ large granular lymphocyte leukemia (dated by TCRdb to the early 2020s). Notes on the research overall: Among healthy controls, the CDR3 'QG' motif was associated with a particular HLA allele. The study compared the TCRbeta repertoires of patients with CD4+ T-cell large granular lymphocyte leukemia against those of healthy blood donors. Flow cytometry performed on FACSCanto II or FACSVerse showed that the purified fractions had more than 95% purity among lymphocytes. Study-level results and caveats: Enrichment of TRBV06-family usage was observed among the top patient clones (8/27) relative to healthy controls (2/35). Greater clonality appeared to be present in CD4-sorted patient repertoires than in healthy CD4+ repertoires, and the difference was retained after the putative leukemic clones were removed. Main leukemic clonotypes were private to each patient, although approximately 25% appeared at low frequency in other patients' non-leukemic repertoires. The data were not HLA-matched, and the higher clonality in CD4+ T-LGLL than in CD8+ T-LGLL could be due to the relatively small sample size.

Healthy controls were some 35 blood donors whose buffy coats came from the Finnish Red Cross blood service. All TCR-sequenced material derived from peripheral blood: patient blood samples and healthy donor buffy coats. Peripheral blood mononuclear cells were isolated by Ficoll-Hypaque gradient centrifugation. CD4+ cells were magnetically purified from the buffy coats of healthy controls. The Gentra Puregene Cell and Tissue kit was used for genomic DNA extraction, and quantification was performed on a Qubit 2.0 fluorometer. The immunoSEQ assay at survey resolution was applied to genomic DNA for sequencing of TCRbeta rearrangements. The authors processed their data as follows. A lowest detectable productive clonotype frequency of 2.59 x 10-5 was observed in the TCR sequencing data. Analyses included only productive TCRbeta rearrangements, meaning complete and in-frame sequences. Sample clonality was computed as Simpson clonality in the immunoSEQ Analyzer version 3.0. Clones were binned by frequency as very rare, small, medium, large (1-20%) or hyperexpanded (>20%). OLGA 1.2.3 estimated generation probabilities, VDJtools produced V-gene circos plots, VDJdb was queried for specificities, and GLIPH identified CDR3 motifs. Entries here come from immuneACCESS through TCRdb and include only in-frame sequences with V and J called. Some clones fail to appear in such tables; in the studies checked, an unresolved V gene covers under half of the shortfall, and the cause of the remainder is unknown. The V and J calls and the clone size are those of that table, but D and trimming were determined from the DNA. The sample yields about 23,000 clones; around three quarters were counted once. Around 0.4% of the sample rests with the top ten.

This clone was counted a few times. This clone's antigen is unknown. The sample holds no much larger clone one base away, and base qualities are not on file. The CDR3, from cysteine to phenylalanine, totals 13 residues. The retained sequence is limited to the CDR3, 39 bases, with the frame set at the first base. V lost 5 bases and J lost 3 bases; the stretch between them is 11 bases long. CDR1 and CDR2 (SGHRS, YFSETQ) derive from the germline V gene. The sequence was obtained from a human donor in good health. The chain links TRBV5-1 with TRBJ1-1, and perhaps TRBD1 as D gene, on 5 matching bases. Sequenced input: CD4+ T cells from blood buffy coats. The CDR3 region has the sequence CASRSRGDTEAFF. The DNA is TGCGCCAGCAGGTCCCGAGGGGACACTGAAGCTTTCTTT.